This TCR beta chain was obtained from a study of cytomegalovirus exposure and HLA in healthy donors. Note on this clone: Antigen unknown.

PCR employed 60 Vbeta and 13 Jbeta primers. Sequencing was performed with immunoSEQ multiplex PCR; in TCRdb, only in-frame clones are kept and a portion is missing. This table has about 110,000 clones, 75% to 85% appearing once. Germline loops: CDR1 SGHTA, CDR2 FQGTGA. This CDR3 is built from 14 residues. V dropped 4 bases and J dropped 7; count of bases not matched to a gene: 7. Donors were nominally healthy when sampled, though unrecorded immune exposures were likely. General observations from the study: Researchers reported in a later analysis that common viral pathogens appeared linked to several top clusters. Segments of the TCR beta V type were, in most cases, productive about 90% or about 30% of the time in an earlier analysis. Trimming of TCR beta V- and J-genes showed a link, identified in a later analysis, to a missense DCLRE1C variant.

The chain has TRBV7-3 and TRBJ1-2; 9 bases align to TRBD1. The sequence came from a young man in good health and CMV-seronegative. The sequenced material came from PBMCs. CDR3 loop: CASSYGQGRGGYTF. The CDR3 DNA reads as TGTGCCAGCAGCTACGGACAGGGGCGAGGTGGCTACACCTTC.